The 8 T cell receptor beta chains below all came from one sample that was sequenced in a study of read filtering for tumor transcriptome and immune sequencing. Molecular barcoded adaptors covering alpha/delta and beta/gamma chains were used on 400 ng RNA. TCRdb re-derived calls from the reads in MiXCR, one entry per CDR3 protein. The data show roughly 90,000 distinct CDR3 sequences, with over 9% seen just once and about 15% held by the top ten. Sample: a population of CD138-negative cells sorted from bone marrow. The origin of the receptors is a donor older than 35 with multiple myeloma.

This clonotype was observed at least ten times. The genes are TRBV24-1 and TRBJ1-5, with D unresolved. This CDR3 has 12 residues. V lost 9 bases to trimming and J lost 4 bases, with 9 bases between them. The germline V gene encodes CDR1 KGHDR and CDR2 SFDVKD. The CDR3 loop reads CATGDTNQPQHF. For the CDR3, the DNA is TGTGCCACCGGAGACACAAATCAGCCCCAGCATTTT.

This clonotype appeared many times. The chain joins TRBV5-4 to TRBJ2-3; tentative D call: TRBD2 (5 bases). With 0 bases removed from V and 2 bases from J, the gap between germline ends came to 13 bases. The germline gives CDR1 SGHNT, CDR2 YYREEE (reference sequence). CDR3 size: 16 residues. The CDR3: CASSLVSAAFTDTQYF. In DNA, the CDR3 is TGTGCCAGCAGCTTGGTTAGCGCCGCCTTCACAGATACGCAGTATTTT.

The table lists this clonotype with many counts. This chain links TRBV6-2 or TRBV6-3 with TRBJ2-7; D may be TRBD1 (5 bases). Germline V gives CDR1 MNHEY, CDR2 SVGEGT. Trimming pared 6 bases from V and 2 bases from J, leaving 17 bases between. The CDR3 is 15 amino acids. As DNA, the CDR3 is TGTGCCAGCAGGGGTGGGAACAGGTCCCCCTACGAGCAGTACTTC. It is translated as CASRGGNRSPYEQYF.

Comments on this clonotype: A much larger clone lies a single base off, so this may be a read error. CDR3 DNA: TGTGCCACCAGTGATATGGGTACGGACTCAATGGATACGCAGTATTTT. This translates into CATSDMGTDSMDTQYF. J is TRBJ2-3 and V is TRBV24-1; D perhaps matches TRBD2 (5 bases). This CDR3 has 16 residues. Germline V gene data show CDR1 as KGHDR and CDR2 as SFDVKD. The V end lost 3 bases, the J end lost 6 bases, and 18 bases lay between the germline ends.

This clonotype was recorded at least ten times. In DNA form, the CDR3 reads TGTGCCAGCAGCGAGCAGTACCAGGGGGAAGCTTTCTTT. Translation: CASSEQYQGEAFF. The chain links TRBV9 to TRBJ1-1; perhaps TRBD1 as D (6 bases). Looked up from germline, CDR1 is SGDLS and CDR2 is YYNGEE. This CDR3 contains 13 residues. V gave up 3 bases and J gave up 8 bases, with 14 bases separating them.

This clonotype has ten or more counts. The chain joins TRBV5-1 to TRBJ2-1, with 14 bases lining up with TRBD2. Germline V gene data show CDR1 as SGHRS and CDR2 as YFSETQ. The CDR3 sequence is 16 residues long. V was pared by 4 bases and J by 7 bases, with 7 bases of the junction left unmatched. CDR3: CASSPGTSGSWNEQFF. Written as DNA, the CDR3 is TGCGCCAGCAGCCCAGGGACTAGCGGGAGTTGGAATGAGCAGTTCTTC.

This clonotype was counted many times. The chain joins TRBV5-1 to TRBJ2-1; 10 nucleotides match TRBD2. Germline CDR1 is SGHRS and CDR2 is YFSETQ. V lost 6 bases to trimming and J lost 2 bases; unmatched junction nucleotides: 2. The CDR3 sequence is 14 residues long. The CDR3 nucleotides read TGCGCCAGCAAAACTAGCGGGGCCTACAATGAGCAGTTCTTC. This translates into CASKTSGAYNEQFF.

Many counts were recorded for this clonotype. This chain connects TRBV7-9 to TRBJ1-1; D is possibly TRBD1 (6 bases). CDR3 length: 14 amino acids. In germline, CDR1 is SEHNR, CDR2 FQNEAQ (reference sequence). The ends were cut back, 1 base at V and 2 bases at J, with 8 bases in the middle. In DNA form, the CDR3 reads TGTGCCAGCAGCTTAGGGGGGGCTAACACTGAAGCTTTCTTT. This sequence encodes CASSLGGANTEAFF.